The subject of this entry is one TCR beta chain. Treatment: randomized to nivolumab then ipilimumab (arm A) or the reverse (arm B). The data derive from a study of sequential checkpoint blockade in melanoma. The repertoire was sequenced with immunoSEQ multiplex PCR; TCRdb's copy has only in-frame clones and lacks some. The table has approximately 28,000 clones, 83% seen once; the top ten hold about 17%. CDR3 size: 14 residues. Germline V gene sequence: CDR1 SGDLS, CDR2 YYNGEE. V was trimmed by 3 bases and J by 6 bases, leaving 15 bases between them. V and J are TRBV9 and TRBJ2-5; D might be TRBD1 (6 bases). Sequenced here: CD8+ T cells sorted from blood (inferred from file names), sampled from a patient given nivolumab and ipilimumab in sequence. The source is a human donor with melanoma. The CDR3 DNA reads as TGTGCCAGCAGCGCTTCGGACAGTACGAAGACCCAGTACTTC. Its translation is CASSASDSTKTQYF.